This entry lists 15 T cell receptor beta chains sequenced from one sample in a study of early T cells in non-severe SARS-CoV-2 infection. TCRdb reprocessed the 5' RACE reads with MiXCR, giving one entry per CDR3 protein. Of around 58,000 distinct CDR3 sequences listed, more than 12% are singletons. Source: whole blood, taken at baseline. The receptors derive from an adult who was a healthcare worker with PCR-confirmed SARS-CoV-2 infection or an uninfected control (not recorded which).

The chain's CDR3 is CSARMGPGRRGDNEQFF. CDR3 coding DNA: TGCAGTGCTAGGATGGGCCCGGGTCGGCGGGGGGACAATGAGCAGTTCTTC. The V gene is TRBV20-1, the J gene TRBJ2-1; TRBD2 matches 8 bases. J was trimmed by 5 bases and V by 3 bases; bases with no gene match: 15. The CDR3 is 17 amino acids. Germline values: CDR1 DFQATT, CDR2 SNEGSKA (reference sequence).

This chain connects TRBV12-3 or TRBV12-4 to TRBJ2-7, with D possibly matching TRBD2 (6 bases). V was cut by 1 base and J by 3 bases, with 10 bases left in between. This CDR3 region has 14 residues. The CDR3 reads CASSLGGDFYEQYF. The CDR3 coding sequence is TGTGCCAGCAGTTTAGGAGGGGACTTCTACGAGCAGTACTTC.

This chain uses TRBV9 with TRBJ1-1; maybe TRBD1 (5 bases). The V gene lost 3 bases and the J gene lost 4 bases, with 10 bases spanning the gap. In germline, CDR1 is SGDLS, CDR2 YYNGEE. The CDR3 runs 13 residues. The CDR3: CASSAPGITEAFF. Written as DNA, the CDR3 is TGTGCCAGCAGCGCTCCAGGGATCACTGAAGCTTTCTTT.

The table lists this clonotype with a few counts. The chain employs TRBV11-2 and TRBJ2-3; the D gene is possibly TRBD1 (7 bases). The V end was cut by 5 bases, the J end by 0 bases, with 18 bases between. CDR3 size: 17 residues. Germline V lookup: CDR1 SGHAT, CDR2 FQNNGV. CDR3 loop: CASSPAGGLSSTDTQYF. CDR3 nucleotides: TGTGCCAGCAGCCCGGCAGGGGGACTGTCTAGCACAGATACGCAGTATTTT.

This clonotype occurred a few times. V usage is TRBV7-3 and J usage is TRBJ2-7; possibly TRBD2 for D (6 bases). Germline V gives CDR1 SGHTA, CDR2 FQGTGA. The CDR3 length is 14 residues. Deletions cut 4 bases from V and 5 bases from J, with 15 bases between. In nucleotides, the CDR3 is TGTGCCAGCAGCTCGCATGGAGGGGAGGACGAGCAGTACTTC. It specifies CASSSHGGEDEQYF.

This clonotype was recorded at least ten times. This chain joins TRBV7-2 and TRBJ2-1; 8 bases line up with TRBD1. Germline V CDR1 and CDR2: SGHTA, FQGNSA. J was trimmed by 6 bases and V by 1 base; bases with no gene match: 5. The CDR3 totals 15 residues. In DNA, the CDR3 is TGTGCCAGCAGCTTAGGGACAGGGTTCCCCAATGAGCAGTTCTTC. It is translated as CASSLGTGFPNEQFF.

This chain joins TRBV3-1 and TRBJ2-7; TRBD1 agrees at 9 bases. Losses at the gene ends were 5 bases for V and 5 bases for J; bases not matched to a gene: 7. The CDR3 contains 14 residues. Germline V CDR1 and CDR2: LGHDT, YNNKEL (reference sequence). CDR3 region: CASSEGYRGHEQYF. The CDR3 DNA is TGTGCCAGCAGCGAAGGATACAGGGGGCACGAGCAGTACTTC.

This clonotype appeared many times. V and J are TRBV3-1 and TRBJ2-1, with 9 bases fitting TRBD1. After removal of 4 bases from V and 7 bases from J, the junction contained 11 bases not matched to a gene. This CDR3 contains 16 residues. Germline V gene data show CDR1 as LGHDT and CDR2 as YNNKEL (reference sequence). This CDR3 is CASSLLGGQGGNEQFF. The CDR3 DNA follows: TGTGCCAGCAGCCTCCTGGGGGGACAGGGAGGGAATGAGCAGTTCTTC.

This chain uses TRBV5-1 with TRBJ1-1; 8 bases match TRBD1. J gave up 5 bases and V 5 bases, and 11 bases lay outside the gene matches. CDR1 and CDR2 from the germline V gene are SGHRS and YFSETQ. CDR3 length: 15 residues. The CDR3 loop reads CASRQGQGGSTEAFF. The CDR3 nucleotides are TGCGCCAGCAGACAAGGACAGGGAGGGAGTACTGAAGCTTTCTTT.

The V call is TRBV6-5, the J call TRBJ1-6, with D hard to call. Germline V gene sequence: CDR1 MNHEY, CDR2 SVGAGI. The V gene lost 0 bases and the J gene lost 4 bases, with 10 bases spanning the gap. The CDR3 totals 16 residues. As DNA, the CDR3 is TGTGCCAGCAGTTACTCAAGGCAGACTTATAATTCACCCCTCCACTTT. Amino acid sequence: CASSYSRQTYNSPLHF.

The J gene is TRBJ2-5, the V gene TRBV3-1; no definite D call. The CDR3 extends over 11 amino acids. The V gene lost 2 bases and the J gene lost 5 bases, with 3 bases spanning the gap. Germline CDR1 reads LGHDT; CDR2 reads YNNKEL (reference sequence). This CDR3 reads CASSQPETQYF. The CDR3, as DNA: TGTGCCAGCAGCCAACCCGAGACCCAGTACTTC.

This clonotype was found many times. V is TRBV30 and J is TRBJ2-4; D assignment may be TRBD1 or TRBD2 (6 bases each). Germline V lookup: CDR1 GTSNPN, CDR2 SVGIG (reference sequence). V lost 0 bases and J lost 3, with 12 bases in between. CDR3 length: 15 amino acids. The CDR3 spells CAWSVAGGGKNIQYF. The DNA for the CDR3 is TGTGCCTGGAGTGTAGCCGGAGGGGGCAAAAACATTCAGTACTTC.

The chain carries TRBV7-9 and TRBJ1-5; D is unclear. Germline values: CDR1 SEHNR, CDR2 FQNEAQ (reference sequence). The CDR3 has 12 residues. V was pared by 5 bases and J by 5 bases, with 7 bases between. CDR3 protein: CASSQPDQPQHF. The CDR3 DNA sequence: TGTGCCAGCAGCCAGCCCGATCAGCCCCAGCATTTT. Full variable domain (outside the CDR3, taken from reference TRBV7-9 and TRBJ1-5): DTGVSQNPRHKITKRGQNVTFRCDPISEHNRLYWYRQTLGQGPEFLTYFQNEAQLEKSRLLSDRFSAERPKGSFSTLEIQRTEQGDSAMYLCASSQPDQPQHFGDGTRLSIL.

This clonotype was found a few times. The chain links TRBV24-1 to TRBJ2-7, with D perhaps being TRBD1 or TRBD2 (5 bases each). Germline loops: CDR1 KGHDR, CDR2 SFDVKD. The V gene lost 4 bases and the J gene lost 4 bases, with 13 bases spanning the gap. This CDR3 contains 14 residues. The CDR3 protein is CATSDSGSRYEQYF. As DNA, the CDR3 is TGTGCCACCAGTGACTCAGGGAGCCGGTACGAGCAGTACTTC.

Only a few counts were recorded for this clonotype. The V gene is TRBV7-6, the J gene TRBJ2-7; D is perhaps TRBD1 (5 bases). Deletions cut 0 bases from V and 5 bases from J, with 11 bases between. This CDR3 is built from 14 residues. Germline CDR1 is SGHVS and CDR2 is FNYEAQ. This CDR3 is CASSLATIGDEQYF. The CDR3, as DNA: TGTGCCAGCAGCTTAGCCACGATAGGGGACGAGCAGTACTTC.